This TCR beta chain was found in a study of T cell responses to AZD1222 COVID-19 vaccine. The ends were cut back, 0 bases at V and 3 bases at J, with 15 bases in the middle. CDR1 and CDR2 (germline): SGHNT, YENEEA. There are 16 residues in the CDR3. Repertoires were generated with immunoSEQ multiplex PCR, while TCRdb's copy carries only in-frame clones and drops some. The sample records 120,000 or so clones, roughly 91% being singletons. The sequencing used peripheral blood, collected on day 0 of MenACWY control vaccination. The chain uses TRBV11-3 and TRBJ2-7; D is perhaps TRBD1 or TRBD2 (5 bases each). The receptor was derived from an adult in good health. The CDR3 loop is CASSLDEGWDNYEQYF. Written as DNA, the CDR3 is TGTGCCAGCAGCTTAGATGAGGGGTGGGATAACTACGAGCAGTACTTC.